Following are 26 T cell receptor beta chains from one sample sequenced in a study of cytomegalovirus exposure and HLA in healthy donors. PCR employed 60 Vbeta and 13 Jbeta primers. The assay was immunoSEQ multiplex PCR, and TCRdb's table has in-frame clones only and misses some. This repertoire shows about 160,000 clones, more than 70% found once; its top ten account for around 1.5%. Sequenced material: PBMCs. The receptors were sampled from a male donor in good health and CMV-seronegative.

The rearrangement uses TRBV7-6 and TRBJ2-5, with TRBD1 matching over 11 bases. Germline trimming cut 4 bases from V and 1 base from J; bases unmatched to any gene: 2. Per the germline V gene, CDR1 is SGHVS and CDR2 is FNYEAQ. CDR3 length: 15 amino acids. The CDR3 nucleotides are TGTGCCAGCAGCTACGGGACAGGGGGCCAAGAGACCCAGTACTTC. Amino acid sequence: CASSYGTGGQETQYF.

The V call is TRBV27, the J call TRBJ1-2; D remains ambiguous. Germline V gene lookup returns CDR1 MNHEY and CDR2 SMNVEV (reference sequence). The CDR3 spans 14 residues. The germline V and J ends were trimmed by 1 base and 0 bases, with 6 bases remaining between them. Here the CDR3 DNA reads TGTGCCAGCAGTTTATTCGGTCCTAACTATGGCTACACCTTC. It translates to CASSLFGPNYGYTF.

The V and J genes are TRBV4-2 and TRBJ2-7; 13 nucleotides align to TRBD2. The germline V gene has CDR1 LGHNA and CDR2 YNFKEQ. J was trimmed by 5 bases and V by 0 bases; bases with no gene match: 1. The CDR3 has 15 amino acids. CDR3 sequence (DNA): TGTGCCAGCAGCCAAGACGGACTAGCGGGAGACGAGCAGTACTTC. Translating it yields CASSQDGLAGDEQYF.

The chain joins TRBV7-3 to TRBJ2-1, with D perhaps TRBD2 (6 bases). The CDR3 is made up of 15 amino acids. Germline CDR1 is SGHTA and CDR2 is FQGTGA. The ends were cut back, 1 base at V and 9 bases at J, with 16 bases in the middle. CDR3 coding DNA: TGTGCCAGCAGCTTAAATTTTGGCGGGAAGGGTGAGCAGTTCTTC. This gives the protein CASSLNFGGKGEQFF.

V and J are TRBV4-1 and TRBJ2-5, with 10 bases matching TRBD1. From germline, CDR1 is MGHRA and CDR2 YSYEKL. This CDR3 spans 15 amino acids. The V and J ends lost 1 base and 4 bases, in that order; junction bases with no gene match: 3. CDR3 protein: CASSQGDRGRETQYF. In DNA form, the CDR3 reads TGCGCCAGCAGCCAAGGGGACAGGGGCAGAGAGACCCAGTACTTC.

The chain uses TRBV27 and TRBJ1-1; 10 nucleotides align to TRBD1. Germline values: CDR1 MNHEY, CDR2 SMNVEV (reference sequence). The V gene end was trimmed by 6 bases and the J gene end by 11 bases; junction bases not matched to a gene: 9. The CDR3 is 13 residues long. CDR3 residues: CASRKTGGTGAFF. The CDR3, as DNA: TGTGCCAGCAGGAAGACAGGGGGCACCGGGGCTTTCTTT.

This clone occurred a few times. The V gene is TRBV18, the J gene TRBJ2-7, with TRBD1 matching 7 bases. The V gene's germline CDR1 is KGHSH and CDR2 LQKENI. The trim removed 6 bases at V and 2 bases at J, leaving 7 bases unmatched. This CDR3 is built from 14 residues. CDR3 nucleotides: TGTGCCAGCTCCCCGGACAGGAGAACCTACGAGCAGTACTTC. It is translated as CASSPDRRTYEQYF.

This chain links TRBV28 with TRBJ1-1; no clear D gene. The CDR3 has 11 amino acids. Germline CDR1 is MDHEN and CDR2 is SYDVKM. The CDR3 protein is CGASGNTEAFF. CDR3 nucleotide sequence: TGTGGAGCGTCGGGGAACACTGAAGCTTTCTTT.

The rearrangement joins TRBV5-6 to TRBJ2-1, with a weak D call TRBD2 (5 bases). Germline CDR1 reads SGHDT; CDR2 reads YYEEEE. The CDR3 runs to 15 residues. The V gene lost 0 bases and the J gene lost 3 bases, with 10 bases spanning the gap. The chain's CDR3 is CASSLAGLSYNEQFF. CDR3 coding DNA: TGTGCCAGCAGCTTGGCGGGGTTGAGCTACAATGAGCAGTTCTTC.

This clone was counted between two and nine times. The chain uses TRBV6-6 and TRBJ1-1; perhaps TRBD1 as D (6 bases). This CDR3 spans 16 amino acids. V was trimmed by 8 bases and J by 6 bases, leaving 25 bases between them. Germline assignment: CDR1 MNHNY and CDR2 SVGAGI (reference sequence). This chain's CDR3 is CASGRVETGPIAEAFF. The DNA of the CDR3 is TGTGCCAGCGGGAGGGTAGAAACAGGGCCCATCGCTGAAGCTTTCTTT.

The chain uses TRBV28 and TRBJ1-1; D gene ambiguous. Deletions cut 2 bases from V and 2 bases from J, with 6 bases between. The germline V gene encodes CDR1 MDHEN and CDR2 SYDVKM. The CDR3 has 13 residues. This chain's CDR3 is CASSLLFNTEAFF. CDR3 bases: TGTGCCAGCAGTTTACTCTTCAACACTGAAGCTTTCTTT.

This clone was counted between two and nine times. This sequence joins TRBV5-8 and TRBJ2-1; 8 bases are a match to TRBD1. The CDR3 sequence is 17 residues long. CDR1 is SGHTS and CDR2 is YDEGEE in the germline V gene. V was pared by 4 bases and J by 8 bases, with 17 bases of the junction left unmatched. DNA of the CDR3: TGTGCCAGCAGCCGAAGACCTACCACCCAGGGGGCACATGAGCAGTTCTTC. Its protein product is CASSRRPTTQGAHEQFF.

This clone has more than one count but fewer than ten. This chain links TRBV7-9 with TRBJ1-2, with D uncertain. V was trimmed by 5 bases and J by 5 bases, leaving 12 bases between them. Looked up from germline, CDR1 is SEHNR and CDR2 is FQNEAQ (reference sequence). The length of the CDR3 is 13 residues. CDR3 nucleotides: TGTGCCAGCAGCCGGAAGGAGGGATATGGCTACACCTTC. Its translation: CASSRKEGYGYTF.

V is TRBV7-8 and J is TRBJ1-1; D remains unclear. Trimming left V 5 bases short and J 8 bases short, with 12 bases between. The CDR3 spans 12 residues. CDR1 is SGHVS and CDR2 is FQNEAQ in the germline V gene. CDR3 protein: CASSPSVSEAFF. CDR3 nucleotides: TGTGCCAGCAGCCCCTCAGTGTCGGAAGCTTTCTTT. Together with reference TRBV7-8 and TRBJ1-1, the CDR3 gives the full variable domain: GAGVSQSPRYKVAKRGQDVALRCDPISGHVSLFWYQQALGQGPEFLTYFQNEAQLDKSGLPSDRFFAERPEGSVSTLKIQRTQQEDSAVYLCASSPSVSEAFFGQGTRLTVV.

The chain uses TRBV7-2 and TRBJ2-7; 16 nucleotides align to TRBD2. After removal of 3 bases from V and 0 bases from J, the junction contained 5 bases not matched to a gene. The CDR3 sequence is 18 residues long. Germline V gene lookup returns CDR1 SGHTA and CDR2 FQGNSA. The CDR3, as DNA: TGTGCCAGCAGCTTGGTGGGACTAGCGGGAGGGAGCTCCTACGAGCAGTACTTC. Protein product: CASSLVGLAGGSSYEQYF.

The chain joins TRBV9 to TRBJ1-2; 8 positions agree with TRBD1. V shed 0 bases and J 4 bases; nucleotides not matched to a gene: 8. CDR3 length equals 16 residues. Per the germline V gene, CDR1 is SGDLS and CDR2 is YYNGEE. This CDR3 reads CASSVATGQGGYGYTF. The DNA of the CDR3 is TGTGCCAGCAGCGTAGCTACAGGACAGGGTGGCTATGGCTACACCTTC.

The chain is built from TRBV7-2 and TRBJ2-6; 11 nucleotides agree with TRBD2. V lost 5 bases and J lost 4; bases outside the gene matches: 7. From germline, CDR1 is SGHTA and CDR2 FQGNSA. This CDR3 has 17 residues. The CDR3 region is CASSKVAGGAGANVLTF. The CDR3 bases are TGTGCCAGCAGCAAGGTAGCGGGAGGGGCCGGGGCCAACGTCCTGACTTTC. Complete variable domain (other parts from reference TRBV7-2 and TRBJ2-6): GAGVSQSPSNKVTEKGKDVELRCDPISGHTALYWYRQSLGQGLEFLIYFQGNSAPDKSGLPSDRFSAERTGGSVSTLTIQRTQQEDSAVYLCASSKVAGGAGANVLTFGAGSRLTVL.

The chain employs TRBV12-5 and TRBJ1-1; D is perhaps TRBD1 (5 bases). CDR1 and CDR2 (germline): LGHNT, FRNRAP. Trimming stripped 6 bases from V and 7 bases from J, with 12 bases between. This CDR3 contains 12 residues. CDR3: CASGAGPYEAFF. The CDR3 DNA reads TGTGCTAGTGGGGCGGGGCCATATGAAGCTTTCTTT.

The chain employs TRBV13 and TRBJ2-1; TRBD1 matches 8 bases. V dropped 5 bases and J dropped 2; count of bases not matched to a gene: 5. The CDR3 has 15 residues. Germline V gene lookup returns CDR1 PRHDT and CDR2 FYEKMQ (reference sequence). The CDR3 loop is CASSQGQVPYNEQFF. The CDR3 DNA follows: TGTGCCAGCAGCCAGGGACAGGTGCCCTACAATGAGCAGTTCTTC.

This rearrangement joins TRBV28 to TRBJ2-3; TRBD1 is a possible D gene (5 bases). Between the trimmed V and J ends, which lost 5 bases and 6 bases, there was a span of 9 bases. Per the germline V gene, CDR1 is MDHEN and CDR2 is SYDVKM. This CDR3 comprises 12 residues. The CDR3 spells CASSGARDTQYF. Written as DNA, the CDR3 is TGTGCCAGCAGTGGGGCCCGGGATACGCAGTATTTT.

The chain combines TRBV9 with TRBJ2-3, with TRBD1 as a possible D gene (6 bases). Germline CDR1 SGDLS, CDR2 YYNGEE. The CDR3 runs to 16 residues. The V and J ends lost 4 bases and 6 bases respectively, with 21 bases between them. CDR3: CASSPPTGSSSDTQYF. CDR3 coding DNA: TGTGCCAGCAGCCCCCCGACAGGTTCATCATCCGATACGCAGTATTTT.

The rearrangement joins TRBV30 to TRBJ2-2; D is unclear. CDR1 GTSNPN and CDR2 SVGIG come from the germline V gene (reference sequence). The CDR3 contains 12 residues. Trimming removed 4 bases at V and 11 bases at J, with 14 bases between. The CDR3 loop reads CAWNNLGIELFF. In DNA, the CDR3 is TGTGCCTGGAATAATTTGGGCATCGAGCTGTTTTTT.

DNA of the CDR3: TGTGCCAGCTCACCATTCGACACCTATCAAGAGACCCAGTACTTC. This translates into CASSPFDTYQETQYF. The chain combines TRBV18 with TRBJ2-5; D uncertain. The CDR3 is 15 residues long. The ends were cut back, 2 bases at V and 2 bases at J, with 12 bases in the middle. Germline V gene lookup returns CDR1 KGHSH and CDR2 LQKENI.

This clone is a singleton in its sample. The chain combines TRBV7-2 with TRBJ1-1; D may be TRBD1 (5 bases). This CDR3 is built from 16 residues. Germline V gene lookup returns CDR1 SGHTA and CDR2 FQGNSA. Trimming pared 3 bases from V and 2 bases from J, leaving 16 bases between. CDR3 sequence reads: CASSLDPREGNTEAFF. CDR3 DNA: TGTGCCAGCAGCTTGGACCCCAGGGAGGGTAACACTGAAGCTTTCTTT.

This clone showed up just a few times. The gene calls are TRBV5-1 and TRBJ1-6; TRBD1 agrees at 8 bases. Germline CDR1 reads SGHRS; CDR2 reads YFSETQ. This CDR3 is 15 amino acids long. J lost 10 bases, V lost 2 bases, and 8 bases had no gene match. The CDR3 region has the DNA TGCGCCAGCAGCTTAGACAGGGGTGGGGGATCACCCCTCCACTTT. It codes for CASSLDRGGGSPLHF. Based on the CDR3 plus reference TRBV5-1 and TRBJ1-6, the full variable domain is KAGVTQTPRYLIKTRGQQVTLSCSPISGHRSVSWYQQTPGQGLQFLFEYFSETQRNKGNFPGRFSGRQFSNSRSEMNVSTLELGDSALYLCASSLDRGGGSPLHFGNGTRLTVT.

This chain uses TRBV18 with TRBJ1-2, with 7 bases identical to TRBD1. Germline CDR1 is KGHSH and CDR2 is LQKENI. V shed 6 bases and J 3 bases; nucleotides not matched to a gene: 4. The CDR3 contains 13 residues. DNA of the CDR3: TGTGCCAGCTCGCGAGGACAGGACTATGGCTACACCTTC. Its protein product is CASSRGQDYGYTF.